Presented here are 13 T cell receptor beta chains from one specimen sequenced in a study of CD8 T cells in Susac syndrome. A quantity of about 0.45 to 1 ug RNA underwent reverse transcription using random hexamers. TCRdb re-called the immunoSEQ multiplex PCR reads through MiXCR, storing one row per CDR3 protein. Here the sample spans fewer than 250,000 distinct CDR3 sequences, under 95% being singletons. Sequencing was performed on CD4+ T cells from PBMCs. Receptors were obtained from a human donor in good health.

The chain recombines TRBV4-3 with TRBJ2-3, with D possibly matching TRBD1 (6 bases). The germline V gene encodes CDR1 LGHNA and CDR2 YSLEER. The CDR3 contains 16 residues. V shed 4 bases and J shed 4 bases, with 18 bases lying between them. The CDR3 here is CASSLQQGFHADTQYF. CDR3 coding DNA: TGCGCCAGCAGCCTACAACAGGGATTTCATGCAGATACGCAGTATTTT.

This clonotype appeared a single time. The V gene is TRBV12-3 or TRBV12-4, the J gene TRBJ1-5; D not resolved. The CDR3 has 13 amino acids. The V end was cut by 7 bases, the J end by 5 bases, with 12 bases between. The CDR3 region has the DNA TGTGCCAGCACGTCCGATCGTTATCAGCCCCAGCATTTT. Amino acids: CASTSDRYQPQHF.

CDR3: CASSQVVRNTIYF. The CDR3 DNA is TGTGCCAGCAGCCAAGTTGTCAGAAACACCATATATTTT. The chain couples TRBV3-1 to TRBJ1-3, with D unresolved. V shed 1 base and J shed 5 bases, with 6 bases lying between them. Germline V gene lookup returns CDR1 LGHDT and CDR2 YNNKEL (reference sequence). The CDR3 runs to 13 residues.

The chain is built from TRBV13 and TRBJ2-1, with a tentative D call TRBD2 (5 bases). Trimming took 5 bases from V and 6 from J, leaving 11 bases between them. Germline CDR1 PRHDT, CDR2 FYEKMQ (reference sequence). The CDR3 sequence is 13 residues long. The CDR3 DNA is TGTGCCAGCAGCCGAAATAGCGTCAATGAGCAGTTCTTC. It encodes CASSRNSVNEQFF. Looking up the rest from reference TRBV13 and TRBJ2-1 gives the full variable domain: AAGVIQSPRHLIKEKRETATLKCYPIPRHDTVYWYQQGPGQDPQFLISFYEKMQSDKGSIPDRFSAQQFSDYHSELNMSSLELGDSALYFCASSRNSVNEQFFGPGTRLTVL.

Only one count was recorded for this clonotype. The chain is built from TRBV5-4 and TRBJ2-7, with 8 nucleotides matching TRBD1. Germline CDR1 SGHNT, CDR2 YYREEE (reference sequence). The length of the CDR3 is 15 residues. Trimming at V came to 4 bases and at J to 4 bases, leaving 10 bases not matched to a gene. The CDR3 bases are TGTGCCAGCAGCGTCGACAGGGGAGGTAGATACGAGCAGTACTTC. This encodes CASSVDRGGRYEQYF.

The chain carries TRBV7-9 and TRBJ2-7; either TRBD1 or TRBD2 may supply D (5 bases each). V shed 5 bases and J shed 2 bases, with 13 bases lying between them. The germline V gene has CDR1 SEHNR and CDR2 FQNEAQ (reference sequence). The length of the CDR3 is 14 residues. CDR3: CASSPWDGPYEQYF. CDR3 DNA: TGTGCCAGCAGCCCCTGGGACGGACCCTACGAGCAGTACTTC.

This chain links TRBV25-1 with TRBJ1-6, with unresolved D. This CDR3 region has 12 residues. The germline V and J ends were trimmed by 5 bases and 12 bases, with 11 bases remaining between them. Germline V lookup: CDR1 MGHDK, CDR2 SYGVNS. The CDR3 spells CASSLGKRPLHF. In DNA form, the CDR3 reads TGTGCCAGCAGTCTGGGGAAGAGACCCCTCCACTTT.

The chain joins TRBV7-9 to TRBJ1-3; D unclear. This CDR3 spans 15 amino acids. V was trimmed by 5 bases and J by 2 bases, leaving 13 bases between them. CDR1 and CDR2 (germline): SEHNR, FQNEAQ (reference sequence). The chain's CDR3 is CASSISGNPGNTIYF. The CDR3 region has the DNA TGTGCCAGCAGCATCAGCGGAAATCCTGGAAACACCATATATTTT.

This clonotype was counted once. The chain carries TRBV5-1 and TRBJ2-1; D uncertain. V shed 5 bases and J shed 0 bases, with 9 bases lying between them. Germline CDR1 SGHRS, CDR2 YFSETQ. This CDR3 region has 14 residues. The CDR3 nucleotides read TGCGCCAGCAGTCAGTCTTACTCCTACAATGAGCAGTTCTTC. This gives the protein CASSQSYSYNEQFF.

This clonotype was seen just once. Compared with germline, one end of the junction differs, possibly owing to a read error. This rearrangement joins TRBV7-7 to TRBJ2-7; the D gene is possibly TRBD1 (5 bases). The CDR3 extends over 13 amino acids. Germline V gives CDR1 SSHAT, CDR2 FNYEAQ (reference sequence). CDR3 bases: TGTGCTAGCAGCTTAGACAGCGACTACGAGCAGTACTTC. Protein sequence: CASSLDSDYEQYF.

This chain connects TRBV6-1 to TRBJ2-1; D is perhaps TRBD1 or TRBD2 (5 bases each). The CDR3 contains 14 residues. Germline CDR1 MNHNS, CDR2 SASEGT. V was trimmed by 1 base and J by 12 bases, leaving 16 bases between them. CDR3 coding DNA: TGTGCCAGCAGTGAAGACGGGGCCATTTCATGGCAGTTCTTC. This translates into CASSEDGAISWQFF.

This chain uses TRBV28 with TRBJ2-1; 7 nucleotides agree with TRBD1. The CDR3 has 15 residues. The J segment lost 7 bases and the V segment lost 6 bases, leaving 12 bases of the junction unmatched. Germline V gene sequence: CDR1 MDHEN, CDR2 SYDVKM. CDR3 loop: CASSPSRGLGNEQFF. The DNA of the CDR3 is TGTGCCAGCAGCCCTTCCAGGGGGTTAGGGAATGAGCAGTTCTTC.

The chain recombines TRBV7-2 with TRBJ2-4; 12 bases map to TRBD1. The J segment lost 0 bases and the V segment lost 5 bases, leaving 8 bases of the junction unmatched. This CDR3 region has 18 residues. Germline assignment: CDR1 SGHTA and CDR2 FQGNSA. The CDR3 protein is CASSMPGQGALAKNIQYF. CDR3 DNA sequence: TGTGCCAGCAGCATGCCGGGACAGGGGGCCCTAGCCAAAAACATTCAGTACTTC.